The rows below give T cell receptor beta chains drawn from one sample of a study of PD-1 blockade in mismatch repair-deficient tumors. The method was immunoSEQ multiplex PCR; TCRdb's version includes in-frame clones alone and lacks a portion of them. The sample lists about 68,000 clones; approximately 80% were seen once. The input for sequencing was peripheral blood, taken 2 weeks after starting pembrolizumab. The receptors originated from an adult with mismatch repair-deficient cancer. Each CDR3 is given with its conserved first and last residue. The order of the fields is clone size, D gene, J gene, V gene, CDR3 protein, CDR3 DNA. D genes are given only for firm matches. Expanded clones get a size class; other rows say once, few or many, or leave the size out.

clone size: NA
D gene: NA
J gene: TRBJ2-2
V gene: TRBV7-3
CDR3 protein: CASSLPDTGELFF
CDR3 DNA: TGTGCCAGCAGCTTACCTGACACCGGGGAGCTGTTTTTT

clone size: NA
D gene: TRBD2
J gene: TRBJ2-5
V gene: TRBV7-2
CDR3 protein: CASSLVGAGGVRETQYF
CDR3 DNA: TGTGCCAGCAGCTTAGTCGGAGCGGGAGGCGTCCGGGAGACCCAGTACTTC

clone size: NA
D gene: NA
J gene: TRBJ2-7
V gene: TRBV14
CDR3 protein: CASSHSTQGQEYF
CDR3 DNA: TGTGCCAGCAGCCATAGCACCCAAGGTCAAGAGTACTTC

clone size: NA
D gene: NA
J gene: TRBJ1-4
V gene: TRBV7-2
CDR3 protein: CASSLRGVNYEKLFF
CDR3 DNA: TGTGCCAGCAGCTTACGTGGGGTAAATTATGAAAAACTGTTTTTT

clone size: NA
D gene: NA
J gene: TRBJ1-1
V gene: TRBV18
CDR3 protein: CASSPPKDIGEAFF
CDR3 DNA: TGTGCCAGCTCACCACCTAAGGATATTGGTGAAGCTTTCTTT

clone size: NA
D gene: NA
J gene: TRBJ2-2
V gene: TRBV27
CDR3 protein: CASSPSFGPGELFF
CDR3 DNA: TGTGCCAGCAGTCCGTCGTTTGGCCCCGGGGAGCTGTTTTTT

clone size: once
D gene: NA
J gene: TRBJ1-2
V gene: TRBV28
CDR3 protein: CASSLDNQKGYTF
CDR3 DNA: TGTGCCAGCAGTTTGGACAACCAGAAAGGCTACACCTTC

clone size: NA
D gene: NA
J gene: TRBJ1-2
V gene: TRBV5-1
CDR3 protein: CASSLGQQENYGYTF
CDR3 DNA: TGCGCCAGCAGCTTGGGTCAGCAAGAGAACTATGGCTACACCTTC

clone size: NA
D gene: NA
J gene: TRBJ1-1
V gene: TRBV19
CDR3 protein: CASSIGTAVEAFF
CDR3 DNA: TGTGCCAGTAGTATAGGGACAGCGGTTGAAGCTTTCTTT

clone size: NA
D gene: NA
J gene: TRBJ1-1
V gene: TRBV13
CDR3 protein: CASSLGPGTGEAFF
CDR3 DNA: TGTGCCAGCAGCTTAGGTCCGGGAACAGGTGAAGCTTTCTTT

clone size: NA
D gene: TRBD2
J gene: TRBJ2-5
V gene: TRBV7-2
CDR3 protein: CASSTLLAGASETQYF
CDR3 DNA: TGTGCCAGCAGCACTCTTTTAGCGGGAGCTTCAGAGACCCAGTACTTC

clone size: NA
D gene: TRBD2
J gene: TRBJ2-5
V gene: TRBV7-9
CDR3 protein: CASSRTGGRETQYF
CDR3 DNA: TGTGCCAGCAGTCGTACGGGAGGAAGAGAGACCCAGTACTTC

clone size: NA
D gene: NA
J gene: TRBJ2-7
V gene: TRBV29-1
CDR3 protein: CSVEVGQAYEQYF
CDR3 DNA: TGCAGCGTTGAAGTTGGGCAGGCCTACGAGCAGTACTTC

clone size: NA
D gene: NA
J gene: TRBJ2-2
V gene: TRBV9
CDR3 protein: CASSVGVTGELFF
CDR3 DNA: TGTGCCAGCAGCGTTGGGGTCACCGGGGAGCTGTTTTTT

clone size: few
D gene: NA
J gene: TRBJ2-2
V gene: TRBV2
CDR3 protein: CASSVVPTGELFF
CDR3 DNA: TGTGCCAGCAGTGTGGTCCCCACCGGGGAGCTGTTTTTT

clone size: few
D gene: TRBD2
J gene: TRBJ2-7
V gene: TRBV2
CDR3 protein: CASRGTSGMGFVYF
CDR3 DNA: TGTGCCAGCAGAGGGACTAGCGGGATGGGGTTTGTTTACTTC

clone size: NA
D gene: NA
J gene: TRBJ2-6
V gene: TRBV19
CDR3 protein: CASSIWGGTSGANVLTF
CDR3 DNA: TGTGCCAGTAGTATATGGGGCGGAACCTCTGGGGCCAACGTCCTGACTTTC

clone size: once
D gene: TRBD2
J gene: TRBJ2-1
V gene: TRBV7-9
CDR3 protein: CASSIRAGVSDNEQFF
CDR3 DNA: TGTGCCAGCAGCATTAGGGCGGGAGTCAGCGACAATGAGCAGTTCTTC

clone size: NA
D gene: TRBD2
J gene: TRBJ2-7
V gene: TRBV7-2
CDR3 protein: CASSSQGGSVYEQYF
CDR3 DNA: TGTGCCAGCAGCTCCCAAGGCGGGAGCGTGTACGAGCAGTACTTC

clone size: NA
D gene: TRBD1
J gene: TRBJ1-2
V gene: TRBV7-2
CDR3 protein: CASQGQGVYGYTF
CDR3 DNA: TGTGCCAGCCAGGGACAGGGGGTTTATGGCTACACCTTC

clone size: NA
D gene: TRBD1
J gene: TRBJ2-3
V gene: TRBV30
CDR3 protein: CAWSVGRGPSTDTQYF
CDR3 DNA: TGTGCCTGGAGTGTAGGCAGGGGGCCTAGCACAGATACGCAGTATTTT

clone size: NA
D gene: TRBD1
J gene: TRBJ2-2
V gene: TRBV28
CDR3 protein: CASRPTGVDTGELFF
CDR3 DNA: TGTGCCAGCAGGCCCACAGGGGTCGACACCGGGGAGCTGTTTTTT

clone size: NA
D gene: NA
J gene: TRBJ2-7
V gene: TRBV14
CDR3 protein: CASSQGHAEQYF
CDR3 DNA: TGTGCCAGCAGCCAGGGACATGCCGAGCAGTACTTC

clone size: NA
D gene: NA
J gene: TRBJ2-1
V gene: TRBV29-1
CDR3 protein: CSVNLLLERADPPQFF
CDR3 DNA: NA